A selection of T cell receptor beta chains follows, all from one sample in a study of cytomegalovirus exposure and HLA in healthy donors. Using immunoSEQ multiplex PCR, the repertoire was profiled, and TCRdb retains in-frame clones only, with some absent. The sample shows fewer than 200,000 clones, around 68% of them seen only once. The sequencing input was PBMCs. These receptors were collected from a man aged 50 or older in good health and CMV-seronegative. Both conserved end residues are part of each CDR3. The D gene is left open where the match is weak. Rows give clone size only sometimes, using once, few, many, or a class for an expanded clone.

>NA|TRBV11-2|TRBJ2-5|NA
CASNHRSGETQYF
TGTGCCAGCAACCACCGGAGCGGGGAGACCCAGTACTTC
>NA|TRBV6-5|TRBJ2-7|TRBD2
CATTSGARYEQYF
TGTGCCACCACTAGCGGGGCGAGATACGAGCAGTACTTC
>NA|TRBV7-9|TRBJ2-1|NA
CASSSLGEGVDNEQFF
TGTGCCAGCAGCTCCCTAGGGGAAGGGGTAGACAATGAGCAGTTCTTC
>NA|TRBV5-8|TRBJ1-5|NA
CASSSGSAFNQPQHF
TGTGCCAGCAGCTCGGGGTCAGCTTTTAATCAGCCCCAGCATTTT
>NA|TRBV5-1|TRBJ2-5|NA
CASSWGGRQETQYF
TGCGCCAGCAGCTGGGGAGGCCGCCAAGAGACCCAGTACTTC
>NA|TRBV7-2|TRBJ1-2|TRBD1
CASSFGRTGEGYGYTF
TGTGCCAGCAGCTTCGGGCGGACAGGGGAGGGCTATGGCTACACCTTC
>NA|TRBV7-2|TRBJ2-2|TRBD1
CASSLARTGVTGELFF
TGTGCCAGCAGCTTAGCCCGGACAGGGGTCACCGGGGAGCTGTTTTTT
>few|TRBV7-8|TRBJ2-1|NA
CASSHTGYEQFF
TGTGCCAGCAGCCATACAGGGTATGAGCAGTTCTTC
>NA|TRBV7-2|TRBJ1-2|TRBD1
CASSPRQGPRLGGYTF
TGTGCCAGCAGCCCTAGACAGGGACCTCGTTTAGGGGGCTACACCTTC
>NA|TRBV10-3|TRBJ2-7|TRBD1
CAIRQPGQDPYEQYF
TGTGCCATCAGGCAACCGGGACAGGACCCCTACGAGCAGTACTTC
>NA|TRBV19|TRBJ2-5|NA
CASSAVRETQYF
TGTGCCAGTAGTGCCGTGCGTGAGACCCAGTACTTC
>once|TRBV7-2|TRBJ2-7|NA
CASSLTSRIYEQYF
TGTGCCAGCAGCTTAACGTCCAGGATTTACGAGCAGTACTTC
>once|TRBV5-1|TRBJ2-4|TRBD2
CASSRGTSGAKNIQYF
TGCGCCAGCAGCCGCGGGACTAGCGGGGCCAAAAACATTCAGTACTTC
>few|TRBV19|TRBJ2-3|NA
CASSDWGLRNPEGDTQYF
TGTGCCAGTAGCGATTGGGGTTTACGGAACCCCGAGGGAGATACGCAGTATTTT
>NA|TRBV27|TRBJ1-2|TRBD1
CASSVIRDRRAAGYTF
TGTGCCAGCAGTGTTATCCGGGACAGGCGGGCTGCTGGCTACACCTTC
>NA|TRBV4-3|TRBJ1-5|NA
CASSQEGGKDQPQHF
TGCGCCAGCAGCCAAGAAGGAGGGAAAGATCAGCCCCAGCATTTT
>NA|TRBV7-9|TRBJ1-6|NA
CASSFTNSPLHF
TGTGCCAGCAGCTTTACAAATTCACCCCTCCACTTT
>NA|TRBV27|TRBJ1-2|TRBD1
CASSFGPGTGARGYTF
TGTGCCAGCAGTTTCGGACCCGGGACAGGGGCGAGAGGCTACACCTTC
>NA|TRBV7-2|TRBJ2-3|TRBD2
CASSLERGGRADTQYF
TGTGCCAGCAGCTTAGAACGGGGGGGCAGGGCAGATACGCAGTATTTT
>NA|TRBV5-4|TRBJ2-2|TRBD1
CASSLGTGGKTGELFF
TGTGCCAGCAGTCTGGGGACAGGGGGCAAGACCGGGGAGCTGTTTTTT
>NA|TRBV9|TRBJ2-1|TRBD1
CASSPRDRGANEQFF
TGTGCCAGCAGCCCCCGGGACAGGGGTGCCAATGAGCAGTTCTTC
>NA|TRBV5-1|TRBJ2-7|NA
CASSLLSTSYEQYF
TGCGCCAGCAGCTTGTTGTCGACAAGCTACGAGCAGTACTTC
>many|TRBV18|TRBJ1-4|NA
CASSFDSSNEKLFF
TGTGCCAGCTCATTCGACAGCTCTAATGAAAAACTGTTTTTT